A selection of T cell receptor beta chains follows, all from one sample in a study of T cell responses to AZD1222 COVID-19 vaccine. Data came from immunoSEQ multiplex PCR; TCRdb stores just in-frame clones and leaves some out. This sample has around 140,000 clones; 93% occur once, and the top ten carry 12%. This specimen was peripheral blood, taken after recovery from COVID-19. These receptors all come from an adult who had recovered from COVID-19. CDR3s include the opening cysteine and the closing phenylalanine or tryptophan. The D gene is left open where the match is weak. Rows give clone size only sometimes, using once, few, many, or a class for an expanded clone.

j_gene: TRBJ1-5; v_gene: TRBV5-6; d_gene: -; abundance: -; CDR3nt: TGTGCCAGCAGCGGGGGGGGCCCCGGTCAGCCCCAGCATTTT; CDR3aa: CASSGGGPGQPQHF
j_gene: TRBJ2-1; v_gene: TRBV3-1/TRBV3-2; d_gene: TRBD2; abundance: -; CDR3nt: TGTGCCAGCAGCCAGGTAGCGGGAGGGCCCCTAGAGCAGTTCTTC; CDR3aa: CASSQVAGGPLEQFF
j_gene: TRBJ2-7; v_gene: TRBV28; d_gene: -; abundance: -; CDR3nt: TGTGCCAGCAGTCCGGGACCCGGACGAGCAGGCGGATGGCAGGAGCAGTACTTC; CDR3aa: CASSPGPGRAGGWQEQYF
j_gene: TRBJ1-2; v_gene: TRBV28; d_gene: TRBD1; abundance: -; CDR3nt: TGTGCCAGCAGCTCCGGACAGGGAAAAGTTGGCTACACCTTC; CDR3aa: CASSSGQGKVGYTF
j_gene: TRBJ2-7; v_gene: TRBV28; d_gene: -; abundance: -; CDR3nt: TGTGCCAGCAGTTTACTAAGGGGCGAGCAGTACTTC; CDR3aa: CASSLLRGEQYF
j_gene: TRBJ1-2; v_gene: TRBV28; d_gene: TRBD1; abundance: -; CDR3nt: TGTGCCAGCAGTTTATATAATCCGGGACAGATGTGGGGCTACACCTTC; CDR3aa: CASSLYNPGQMWGYTF
j_gene: TRBJ2-2; v_gene: TRBV7-3; d_gene: -; abundance: -; CDR3nt: TGTGCCAGCAGCCCTATTCGGCTGGGGAAAACCGGGGAGCTGTTTTTT; CDR3aa: CASSPIRLGKTGELFF
j_gene: TRBJ2-5; v_gene: TRBV29-1; d_gene: -; abundance: once; CDR3nt: TGCAGCTCGTCAGATCGGGAGACCCAGTACTTC; CDR3aa: CSSSDRETQYF
j_gene: TRBJ1-1; v_gene: TRBV20-1; d_gene: -; abundance: -; CDR3nt: TGCAGTGCTTTAGCACCCACTGAAGCTTTCTTT; CDR3aa: CSALAPTEAFF
j_gene: TRBJ2-7; v_gene: TRBV4-1; d_gene: -; abundance: -; CDR3nt: TGCGCCAGCAGCCAAGATTACCGGGCGTACTACGAGCAGTACTTC; CDR3aa: CASSQDYRAYYEQYF
j_gene: TRBJ1-2; v_gene: TRBV5-4; d_gene: -; abundance: -; CDR3nt: TGTGCCAGCAGCTTTGGACAGCCGGAGCTTTATGGCTACACCTTC; CDR3aa: CASSFGQPELYGYTF
j_gene: TRBJ1-2; v_gene: TRBV14; d_gene: TRBD1; abundance: -; CDR3nt: TGTGCCAGCAGCCGAGGACAGGCGAACTATGGCTACACCTTC; CDR3aa: CASSRGQANYGYTF
j_gene: TRBJ1-5; v_gene: TRBV7-8; d_gene: -; abundance: -; CDR3nt: TGTGCCAGCAGCTCGTCCTCAGGCAATCAGCCCCAGCATTTT; CDR3aa: CASSSSSGNQPQHF
j_gene: TRBJ2-6; v_gene: TRBV28; d_gene: TRBD2; abundance: -; CDR3nt: TGTGCCAGCAGCACACGCGGGAGAGGAATCCCTGGGGCCAACGTCCTGACTTTC; CDR3aa: CASSTRGRGIPGANVLTF
j_gene: TRBJ2-3; v_gene: TRBV5-1; d_gene: TRBD1; abundance: -; CDR3nt: TGCGCCAGCAGCTTCAACCCGGGACAGGGATACACAGATACGCAGTATTTT; CDR3aa: CASSFNPGQGYTDTQYF
j_gene: TRBJ2-1; v_gene: TRBV27; d_gene: TRBD2; abundance: -; CDR3nt: TGTGCAGCGAAGGGCGGGAGCTCCTACAATGAGCAGTTCTTC; CDR3aa: CAAKGGSSYNEQFF
j_gene: TRBJ1-6; v_gene: TRBV27; d_gene: TRBD1; abundance: once; CDR3nt: TGTGCCAGCAGTTTCCTTAGGACAGGGGATACTTCACCCCTCCACTTT; CDR3aa: CASSFLRTGDTSPLHF